Each of the 14 T cell receptor beta chains below was sequenced from the same sample in a study of response to subunit inactivated influenza vaccine. TCRdb passed the RT-PCR reads through MiXCR, listing each CDR3 protein once. The repertoire holds some 800,000 distinct CDR3 sequences, with over 20% as singletons. The sequencing used PBMCs from blood, collected roughly 5 days after vaccination. These receptors all come from a man over 45 who received an inactivated influenza vaccine.

The V and J genes are TRBV5-1 and TRBJ2-2; D may be TRBD1 (6 bases). V lost 4 bases and J lost 5, with 15 bases in between. CDR1 SGHRS and CDR2 YFSETQ come from the germline V gene. This CDR3 region has 15 residues. The CDR3 loop reads CASSPRGGKTGELFF. CDR3 nucleotide sequence: TGCGCCAGCAGCCCCCGAGGGGGTAAGACCGGGGAGCTGTTTTTT.

The rearrangement uses TRBV20-1 and TRBJ1-1, with D hard to call. The CDR3 covers 14 residues. The ends were cut back, 1 base at V and 0 bases at J, with 9 bases in the middle. Per germline, CDR1 DFQATT and CDR2 SNEGSKA (reference sequence). As DNA, the CDR3 is TGCAGTGCTAGAGCGACATTGATGAACACTGAAGCTTTCTTT. This codes for CSARATLMNTEAFF.

This clonotype showed up many times. CDR3 coding DNA: TGCGCCAGCAGGGACGGACTATACGAGCAGTACTTC. This sequence encodes CASRDGLYEQYF. This chain links TRBV5-1 with TRBJ2-7; tentative D call: TRBD2 (6 bases). CDR1 and CDR2 from the germline V gene are SGHRS and YFSETQ. The CDR3 covers 12 residues. V was clipped by 5 bases and J by 4 bases, with 10 bases between them.

This clonotype has more than one count but fewer than ten. CDR3 sequence reads: CASSQESSGRSTEAFF. CDR3 nucleotide sequence: TGCGCCAGCAGCCAAGAATCTTCAGGGAGGAGCACTGAAGCTTTCTTT. This chain joins TRBV4-1 and TRBJ1-1, with D possibly matching TRBD1 (5 bases). V dropped 0 bases and J dropped 4 bases, with 15 bases sitting between them. The germline V gene encodes CDR1 MGHRA and CDR2 YSYEKL. There are 16 residues in the CDR3.

This clonotype has just a few counts. The chain links TRBV18 to TRBJ2-1, with 8 bases that match TRBD2. CDR3 length: 15 residues. V was pared by 3 bases and J by 5 bases, with 6 bases of the junction left unmatched. Germline assignment: CDR1 KGHSH and CDR2 LQKENI. In DNA, the CDR3 is TGTGCCAGCTCACCGTGGAGCGGGAGCCACAATGAGCAGTTCTTC. Translation: CASSPWSGSHNEQFF.

This chain links TRBV28 with TRBJ2-6; the D is unclear. The CDR3 extends over 14 amino acids. Trimming removed 6 bases at V and 4 bases at J, with 10 bases between. Looked up from germline, CDR1 is MDHEN and CDR2 is SYDVKM. The CDR3 here is CASSAPSGANVLTF. CDR3 DNA: TGTGCCAGCAGCGCCCCCTCCGGGGCCAACGTCCTGACTTTC.

The chain links TRBV5-5 to TRBJ2-3, with 13 bases lining up with TRBD2. The V gene's germline CDR1 is SGHKS and CDR2 YYEKEE (reference sequence). This CDR3 spans 18 amino acids. With 3 bases clipped from V and 0 bases from J, the junction kept 7 bases outside the gene matches. DNA of the CDR3: TGTGCCAGCAGCTACGGACTAGCGGGAGTTGGTAGCACAGATACGCAGTATTTT. It yields the protein CASSYGLAGVGSTDTQYF.

The table lists this clonotype with a few counts. V is TRBV6-5 and J is TRBJ2-4; perhaps TRBD2 as D (6 bases). Between the trimmed V and J ends, which lost 2 bases and 1 base, there was a span of 12 bases. Germline V CDR1 and CDR2: MNHEY, SVGAGI. CDR3 size: 16 residues. This CDR3 is CASSYDGEVAKNIQYF. In DNA, the CDR3 is TGTGCCAGCAGTTACGACGGGGAGGTCGCCAAAAACATTCAGTACTTC.

The sample holds a few counts of this clonotype. The chain employs TRBV5-1 and TRBJ2-1; TRBD2 aligns across 10 bases. The CDR3 sequence is 15 residues long. The V segment lost 4 bases and the J segment 6 bases; nucleotides outside the gene matches: 7. In germline, CDR1 is SGHRS, CDR2 YFSETQ. CDR3: CASSPSGGPGNEQFF. Written as DNA, the CDR3 is TGCGCCAGCAGCCCTAGCGGGGGTCCTGGCAATGAGCAGTTCTTC. Full variable domain (outside the CDR3, taken from reference TRBV5-1 and TRBJ2-1): KAGVTQTPRYLIKTRGQQVTLSCSPISGHRSVSWYQQTPGQGLQFLFEYFSETQRNKGNFPGRFSGRQFSNSRSEMNVSTLELGDSALYLCASSPSGGPGNEQFFGPGTRLTVL.

This clonotype was seen more than once but under ten times. The genes are TRBV4-2 and TRBJ2-1; D not certain. Germline CDR1 LGHNA, CDR2 YNFKEQ. V was trimmed by 6 bases and J by 9 bases, leaving 18 bases between them. This CDR3 region has 14 residues. The CDR3: CASREMAEWGEQFF. DNA of the CDR3: TGTGCCAGCAGAGAGATGGCAGAATGGGGTGAGCAGTTCTTC.

This clonotype has more than one count but fewer than ten. The chain carries TRBV5-6 and TRBJ1-1, with no clear D. The V end lost 7 bases, the J end lost 2 bases, and 12 bases lay between the germline ends. This CDR3 spans 13 amino acids. Germline-derived CDR1 and CDR2 are SGHDT and YYEEEE. The CDR3 loop reads CASGGPYNTEAFF. In nucleotides, the CDR3 is TGTGCCAGCGGAGGGCCCTACAACACTGAAGCTTTCTTT.

The genes are TRBV30 and TRBJ2-1, with 8 positions matching TRBD1. The CDR3 extends over 14 amino acids. Per the germline V gene, CDR1 is GTSNPN and CDR2 is SVGIG (reference sequence). J was trimmed by 9 bases and V by 2 bases; bases with no gene match: 9. In DNA, the CDR3 is TGTGCCTGGAGTAGCTCCCCAGGGGGCAGTGAGCAGTTCTTC. It encodes CAWSSSPGGSEQFF. The complete variable domain, with remaining parts taken from reference TRBV30 and TRBJ2-1, reads SQTIHQWPATLVQPVGSPLSLECTVEGTSNPNLYWYRQAAGRGLQLLFYSVGIGQISSEVPQNLSASRPQDRQFILSSKKLLLSDSGFYLCAWSSSPGGSEQFFGPGTRLTVL.

The chain links TRBV14 to TRBJ2-7; D is perhaps TRBD1 (5 bases). V lost 7 bases and J 5 bases, leaving 15 bases between the germline ends. The germline CDR1 and CDR2 sequences are SGHDN and FVKESK. The CDR3 spans 13 residues. CDR3 DNA sequence: TGTGCCAGCAAAGGGGTGTGGGGAAACGAGCAGTACTTC. Its protein product is CASKGVWGNEQYF.

The chain is built from TRBV29-1 and TRBJ2-1; D is perhaps TRBD1 or TRBD2 (5 bases each). The CDR3 runs to 14 residues. CDR1 is SQVTM and CDR2 is ANQGSEA in the germline V gene. V was cut by 2 bases and J by 9 bases, with 17 bases left in between. The CDR3 sequence is CSVETPRKRGEQFF. The CDR3 DNA follows: TGCAGCGTTGAAACCCCTAGGAAGAGGGGTGAGCAGTTCTTC.